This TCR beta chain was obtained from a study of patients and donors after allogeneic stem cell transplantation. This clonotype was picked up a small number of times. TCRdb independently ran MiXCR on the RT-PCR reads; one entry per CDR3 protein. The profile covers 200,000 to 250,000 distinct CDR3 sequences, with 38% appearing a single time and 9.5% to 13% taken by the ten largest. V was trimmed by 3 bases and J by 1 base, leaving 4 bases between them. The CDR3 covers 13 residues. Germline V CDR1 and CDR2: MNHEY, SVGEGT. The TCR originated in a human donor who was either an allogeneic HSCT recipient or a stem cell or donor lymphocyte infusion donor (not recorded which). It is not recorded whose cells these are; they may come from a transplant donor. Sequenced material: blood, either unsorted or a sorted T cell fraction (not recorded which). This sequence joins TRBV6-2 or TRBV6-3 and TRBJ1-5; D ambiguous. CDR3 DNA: TGTGCCAGCAGTTATCGGAGCAATCAGCCCCAGCATTTT. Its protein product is CASSYRSNQPQHF.